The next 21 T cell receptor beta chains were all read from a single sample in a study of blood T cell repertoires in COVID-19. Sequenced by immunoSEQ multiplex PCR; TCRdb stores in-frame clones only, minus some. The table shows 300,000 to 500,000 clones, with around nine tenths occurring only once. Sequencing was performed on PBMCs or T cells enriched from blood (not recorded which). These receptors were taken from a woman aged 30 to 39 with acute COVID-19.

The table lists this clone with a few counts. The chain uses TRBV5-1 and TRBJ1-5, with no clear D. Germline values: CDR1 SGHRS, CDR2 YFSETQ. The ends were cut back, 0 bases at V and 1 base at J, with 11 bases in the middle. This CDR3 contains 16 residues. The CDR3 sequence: CASSLDPGASNQPQHF. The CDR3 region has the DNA TGCGCCAGCAGCTTGGATCCAGGTGCCAGCAATCAGCCCCAGCATTTT.

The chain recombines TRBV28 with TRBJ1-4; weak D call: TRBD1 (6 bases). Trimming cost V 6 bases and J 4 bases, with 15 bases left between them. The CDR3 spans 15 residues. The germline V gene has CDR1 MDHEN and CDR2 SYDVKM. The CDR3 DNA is TGTGCCAGCAGGGGTGACGGACAGAGTAATGAAAAACTGTTTTTT. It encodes CASRGDGQSNEKLFF. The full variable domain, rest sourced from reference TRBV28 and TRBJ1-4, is DVKVTQSSRYLVKRTGEKVFLECVQDMDHENMFWYRQDPGLGLRLIYFSYDVKMKEKGDIPEGYSVSREKKERFSLILESASTNQTSMYLCASRGDGQSNEKLFFGSGTQLSVL.

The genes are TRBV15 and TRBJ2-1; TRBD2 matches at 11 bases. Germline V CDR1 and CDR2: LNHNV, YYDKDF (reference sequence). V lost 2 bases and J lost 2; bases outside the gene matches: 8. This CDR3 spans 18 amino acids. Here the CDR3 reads CATSRPLAGGKAYNEQFF. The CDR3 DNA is TGTGCCACCAGCAGACCCCTAGCGGGGGGTAAGGCCTACAATGAGCAGTTCTTC. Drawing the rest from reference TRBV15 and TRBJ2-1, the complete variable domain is DAMVIQNPRYQVTQFGKPVTLSCSQTLNHNVMYWYQQKSSQAPKLLFHYYDKDFNNEADTPDNFQSRRPNTSFCFLDIRSPGLGDTAMYLCATSRPLAGGKAYNEQFFGPGTRLTVL.

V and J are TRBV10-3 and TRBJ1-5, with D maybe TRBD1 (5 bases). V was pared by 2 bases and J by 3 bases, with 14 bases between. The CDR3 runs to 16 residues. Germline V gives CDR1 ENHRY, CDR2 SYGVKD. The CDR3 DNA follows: TGTGCCATCAGTGAGAACGCGGGACGAATCAATCAGCCCCAGCATTTT. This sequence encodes CAISENAGRINQPQHF.

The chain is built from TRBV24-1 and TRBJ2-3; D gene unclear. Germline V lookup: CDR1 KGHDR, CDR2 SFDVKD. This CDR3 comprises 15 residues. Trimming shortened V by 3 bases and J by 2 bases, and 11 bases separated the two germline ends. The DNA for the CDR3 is TGTGCCACCAGTGATATCTCGGAGCTCACAGATACGCAGTATTTT. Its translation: CATSDISELTDTQYF.

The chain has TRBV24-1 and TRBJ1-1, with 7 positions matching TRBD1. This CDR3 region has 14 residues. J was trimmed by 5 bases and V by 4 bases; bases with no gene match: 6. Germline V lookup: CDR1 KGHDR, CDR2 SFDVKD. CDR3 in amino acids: CATSEAGTATEAFF. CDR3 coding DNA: TGTGCCACCAGTGAAGCTGGGACAGCAACTGAAGCTTTCTTT.

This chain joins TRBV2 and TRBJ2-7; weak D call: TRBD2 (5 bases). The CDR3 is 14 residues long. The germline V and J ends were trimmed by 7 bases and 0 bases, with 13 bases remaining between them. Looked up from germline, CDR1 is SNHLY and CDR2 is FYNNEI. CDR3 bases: TGTGCCAGCACCGGGGTGGGGAGCTCCTACGAGCAGTACTTC. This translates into CASTGVGSSYEQYF.

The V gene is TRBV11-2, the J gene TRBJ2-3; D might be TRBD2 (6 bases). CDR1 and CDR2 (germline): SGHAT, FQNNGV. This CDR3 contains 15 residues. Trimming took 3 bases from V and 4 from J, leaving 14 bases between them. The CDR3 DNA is TGTGCCAGCAGCTTCGCCTTTCCGGGGGCAGATACGCAGTATTTT. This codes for CASSFAFPGADTQYF.

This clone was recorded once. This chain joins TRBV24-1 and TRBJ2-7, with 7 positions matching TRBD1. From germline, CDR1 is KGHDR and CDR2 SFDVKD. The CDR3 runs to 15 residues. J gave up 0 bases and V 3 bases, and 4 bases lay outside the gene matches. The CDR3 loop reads CATSDTGVASYEQYF. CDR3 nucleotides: TGTGCCACCAGTGATACAGGGGTCGCCTCCTACGAGCAGTACTTC.

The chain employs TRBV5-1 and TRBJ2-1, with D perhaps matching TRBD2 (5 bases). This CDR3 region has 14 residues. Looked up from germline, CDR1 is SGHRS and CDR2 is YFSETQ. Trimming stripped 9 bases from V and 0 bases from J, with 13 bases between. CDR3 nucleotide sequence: TGCGCCACTTCTCGGGGAAACTCCTACAATGAGCAGTTCTTC. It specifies CATSRGNSYNEQFF.

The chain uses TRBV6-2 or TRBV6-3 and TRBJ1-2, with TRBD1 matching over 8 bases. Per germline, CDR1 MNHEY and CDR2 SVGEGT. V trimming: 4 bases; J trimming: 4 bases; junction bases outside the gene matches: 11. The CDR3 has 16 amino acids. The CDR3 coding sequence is TGTGCCAGCAGTTCCCCAGGGGGCGCTTTTCCCTATGGCTACACCTTC. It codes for CASSSPGGAFPYGYTF.

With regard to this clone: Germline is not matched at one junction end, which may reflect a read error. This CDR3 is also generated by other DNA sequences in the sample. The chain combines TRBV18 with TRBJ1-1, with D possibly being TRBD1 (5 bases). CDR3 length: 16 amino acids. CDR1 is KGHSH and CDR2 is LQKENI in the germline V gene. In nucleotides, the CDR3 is TGTGCCAGCTCGCCACTGACAGACTTCATGAACACTGAAGCTTTCTTT. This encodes CASSPLTDFMNTEAFF.

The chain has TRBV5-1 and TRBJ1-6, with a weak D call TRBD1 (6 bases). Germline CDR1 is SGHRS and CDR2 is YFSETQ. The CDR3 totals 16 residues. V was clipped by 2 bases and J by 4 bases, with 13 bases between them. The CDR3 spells CASSLIPGQYNSPLHF. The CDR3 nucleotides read TGCGCCAGCAGCTTAATTCCCGGACAGTATAATTCACCCCTCCACTTT.

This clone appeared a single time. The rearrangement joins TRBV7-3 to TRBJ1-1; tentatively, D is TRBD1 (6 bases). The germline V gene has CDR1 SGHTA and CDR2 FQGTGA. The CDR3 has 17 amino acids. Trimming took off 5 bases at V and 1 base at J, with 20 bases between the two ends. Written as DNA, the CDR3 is TGTGCCAGCAGCAACGGGGGGCCAGACAGGCAGAACACTGAAGCTTTCTTT. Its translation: CASSNGGPDRQNTEAFF.

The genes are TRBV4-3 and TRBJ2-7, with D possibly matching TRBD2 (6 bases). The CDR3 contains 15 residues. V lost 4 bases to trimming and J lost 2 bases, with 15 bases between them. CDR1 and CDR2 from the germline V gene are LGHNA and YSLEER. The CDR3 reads CASSLYHRETYEQYF. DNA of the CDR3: TGCGCCAGCAGCCTATACCACCGGGAGACCTACGAGCAGTACTTC.

CDR3 protein: CASSAPRGEQYF. CDR3 DNA: TGTGCCAGCAGCGCACCACGAGGCGAGCAGTACTTC. The chain links TRBV9 to TRBJ2-7; unclear D gene. The ends were cut back, 3 bases at V and 6 bases at J, with 10 bases in the middle. Germline loops: CDR1 SGDLS, CDR2 YYNGEE. CDR3 length equals 12 residues.

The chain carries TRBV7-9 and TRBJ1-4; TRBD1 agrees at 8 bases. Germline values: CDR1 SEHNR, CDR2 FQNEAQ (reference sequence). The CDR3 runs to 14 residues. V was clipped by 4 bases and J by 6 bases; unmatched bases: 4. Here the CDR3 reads CASSSQGADEKLFF. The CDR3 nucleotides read TGTGCCAGCAGCTCCCAGGGGGCTGATGAAAAACTGTTTTTT.

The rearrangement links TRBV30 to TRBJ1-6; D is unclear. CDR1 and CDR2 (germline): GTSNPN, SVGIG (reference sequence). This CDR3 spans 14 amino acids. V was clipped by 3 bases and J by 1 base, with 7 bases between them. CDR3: CAWSGVSYNSPLHF. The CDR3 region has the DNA TGTGCCTGGAGCGGGGTTTCCTATAATTCACCCCTCCACTTT.

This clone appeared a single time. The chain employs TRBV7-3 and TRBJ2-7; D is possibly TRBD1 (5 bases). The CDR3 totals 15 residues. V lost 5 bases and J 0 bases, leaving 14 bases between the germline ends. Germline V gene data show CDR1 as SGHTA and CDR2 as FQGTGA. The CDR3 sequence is CASSPAGFGSYEQYF. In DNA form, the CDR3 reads TGTGCCAGCAGCCCGGCAGGGTTTGGCTCCTACGAGCAGTACTTC.

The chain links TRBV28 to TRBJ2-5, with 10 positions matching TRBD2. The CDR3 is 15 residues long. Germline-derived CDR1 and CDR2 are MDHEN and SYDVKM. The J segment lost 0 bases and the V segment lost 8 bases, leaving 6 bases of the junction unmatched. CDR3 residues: CASFQAGGYQETQYF. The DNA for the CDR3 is TGTGCCAGCTTCCAAGCGGGGGGGTACCAAGAGACCCAGTACTTC. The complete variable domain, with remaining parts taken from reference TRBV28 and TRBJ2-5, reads DVKVTQSSRYLVKRTGEKVFLECVQDMDHENMFWYRQDPGLGLRLIYFSYDVKMKEKGDIPEGYSVSREKKERFSLILESASTNQTSMYLCASFQAGGYQETQYFGPGTRLLVL.

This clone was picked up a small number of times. The CDR3 region is CASSVEQGEAYNEQFF. The CDR3, as DNA: TGTGCCAGCAGCGTAGAACAGGGGGAAGCCTACAATGAGCAGTTCTTC. The chain uses TRBV9 and TRBJ2-1; 8 bases are a match to TRBD1. Germline lookup yields CDR1 SGDLS and CDR2 YYNGEE. Trimming at V came to 0 bases and at J to 2 bases, leaving 4 bases not matched to a gene. The CDR3 runs to 16 residues.